These T cell receptor beta chains were read from a single sample in a study of blood T cells in healthy people across ages. From the 5' RACE reads, TCRdb called clonotypes with MiXCR, one entry per CDR3 protein. In the table there are about 800,000 distinct CDR3 sequences, about 25% of which are singletons. This same sample was also part of a study on T cells of mothers and their children.

The sample consisted of blood. These TCRs come from a boy aged 10-17 years in good health. Both conserved end residues are part of each CDR3. Each record gives: clone size, V gene, D gene, J gene, CDR3 length, CDR3 DNA, CDR3 protein. D genes are given only for firm matches. Not every row has a clone size; where given, it reads once, few, many or a size class.

.	TRBV7-8	.	TRBJ1-1	16	TGTGCCAGCAGCTCCACGGGTGGTTCCTCGAACACTGAAGCTTTCTTT	CASSSTGGSSNTEAFF
.	TRBV28	TRBD1	TRBJ2-7	15	TGTGCCAGCACTTTAGGGGGACAGGGAGGTTACGAGCAGTACTTC	CASTLGGQGGYEQYF
few	TRBV6-5	.	TRBJ2-5	16	TGTGCCAGCAGTTACTCGACTAGAGGCTTAGGAGAGACCCAGTACTTC	CASSYSTRGLGETQYF
.	TRBV29-1	TRBD2	TRBJ2-4	16	TGCAGCGTTCTACAAGGGCTAGCGGTAGCCAAAAACATTCAGTACTTC	CSVLQGLAVAKNIQYF
.	TRBV6-6	.	TRBJ1-3	13	TGTGCCAGCTACAGTAGCTCTGGAAACACCATATATTTT	CASYSSSGNTIYF
.	TRBV25-1	.	TRBJ2-7	18	TGTGCCAGCAGTGAACGATTTGGCCCGGGACCTTTAGTTTACGAGCAGTACTTC	CASSERFGPGPLVYEQYF
few	TRBV16	.	TRBJ1-2	13	TGTGCCAGCAGCCAAACCGCCTCCCTTGACTACACCTTC	CASSQTASLDYTF
few	TRBV6-5	.	TRBJ1-1	13	TGTGCCAGCAGTTACTCGACGCAGGCTGAAGCTTTCTTT	CASSYSTQAEAFF
few	TRBV7-9	.	TRBJ2-7	14	TGTGCCAGCAGCTTGAAGGGTGAAGGCTCCGAGCAGTACTTC	CASSLKGEGSEQYF
few	TRBV9	TRBD2	TRBJ2-5	14	TGTGCCAGCAGCGTAGCAGCGGGGCAAGAGACCCAGTACTTC	CASSVAAGQETQYF
few	TRBV20-1	.	TRBJ1-5	14	TGCAGTGCTAGAGGTGGAGGGGGGGTTCAGCCCCAGCATTTT	CSARGGGGVQPQHF
few	TRBV4-3	.	TRBJ2-3	18	TGCGCCAGCAGCCAAGATCGTATATCGGCTAGTATAGCAGATACGCAGTATTTT	CASSQDRISASIADTQYF
.	TRBV6-2/TRBV6-3	.	TRBJ1-6	13	TGTGCCGGCGGCCACAGGGATCATTCACCCCTCCACTTT	CAGGHRDHSPLHF
.	TRBV19	.	TRBJ1-1	13	TGTGCCAGTAGTAATACACCGAACACTGAAGCTTTCTTT	CASSNTPNTEAFF
few	TRBV29-1	.	TRBJ1-1	13	TGCAGCGTTGTAACAGCCCTGAACACTGAAGCTTTCTTT	CSVVTALNTEAFF
.	TRBV29-1	.	TRBJ2-6	14	TGCAGCGTTGCCGAAAGCTCTGGGGCCAACGTCCTGACTTTC	CSVAESSGANVLTF
.	TRBV7-8	.	TRBJ2-1	19	TGTGCCAGCAGCTTAGCCTTGACCTCGGCGGGACTGTTCTACAATGAGCAGTTCTTC	CASSLALTSAGLFYNEQFF
few	TRBV28	TRBD1	TRBJ1-1	17	TGTGCCAGCAGTTTCCCGGGACAGGGGGCTCCCACAATCGGAGCTTTCTTT	CASSFPGQGAPTIGAFF
few	TRBV7-8	TRBD1	TRBJ1-1	14	TGTGCCAGCAGTCCACTGACAGGGTGGACTGAAGCTTTCTTT	CASSPLTGWTEAFF
.	TRBV6-2/TRBV6-3	.	TRBJ2-7	11	TGTGCCAGCAGTTGGGGGCACGAGCAGTACTTC	CASSWGHEQYF